The clone carrying this T cell receptor beta chain has a count of ten or more. A J-beta primer mix and a sample-barcoded 5' primer were used in a second PCR of about 7 to 12 cycles. TCRdb redid the calling of the 5' RACE reads with MiXCR, one entry per CDR3 protein. The data contain 850,000 to 950,000 distinct CDR3 sequences, more than 25% of them singletons. This record belongs to a study of blood T cells in healthy people across ages. The sample was blood. The sequence came from an elderly woman in good health.

The CDR3, as DNA: TGTGCCACCAGCTCAACGGGTGGGGAGACCCAGTACTTC. It translates to CATSSTGGETQYF. This chain uses TRBV15 with TRBJ2-5; D is undetermined. Trimming removed 5 bases from V and 5 bases from J, with 12 bases in between. The germline V gene has CDR1 LNHNV and CDR2 YYDKDF (reference sequence). The CDR3 consists of 13 residues.